The present T cell receptor (beta chain) was sequenced within a study of naive and memory T cell subsets. This CDR3 contains 14 residues. Germline loops: CDR1 MNHEY, CDR2 SVGEGT. The germline V and J ends were trimmed by 5 bases and 6 bases, with 16 bases remaining between them. There are many counts of this clonotype. After CD4 positive bead selection, the CD4-negative fraction gave CD8 T cells. An equimolar mix of two oligonucleotides served as the beta constant-region primer for TRBC1 and TRBC2. From the UMI-ligation and nested PCR reads, TCRdb called clonotypes with MiXCR, one entry per CDR3 protein. The sample consists of about 90,000 distinct CDR3 sequences, 7% of them appearing once.

The chain is built from TRBV6-2 or TRBV6-3 and TRBJ1-1; D uncertain. The sequenced sample was central memory CD4+ T cells from blood. The TCR sequence derives from a human donor in good health. The CDR3 sequence: CASSLKPDWAEAFF. CDR3 nucleotides: TGTGCCAGCAGTCTAAAGCCCGACTGGGCTGAAGCTTTCTTT.